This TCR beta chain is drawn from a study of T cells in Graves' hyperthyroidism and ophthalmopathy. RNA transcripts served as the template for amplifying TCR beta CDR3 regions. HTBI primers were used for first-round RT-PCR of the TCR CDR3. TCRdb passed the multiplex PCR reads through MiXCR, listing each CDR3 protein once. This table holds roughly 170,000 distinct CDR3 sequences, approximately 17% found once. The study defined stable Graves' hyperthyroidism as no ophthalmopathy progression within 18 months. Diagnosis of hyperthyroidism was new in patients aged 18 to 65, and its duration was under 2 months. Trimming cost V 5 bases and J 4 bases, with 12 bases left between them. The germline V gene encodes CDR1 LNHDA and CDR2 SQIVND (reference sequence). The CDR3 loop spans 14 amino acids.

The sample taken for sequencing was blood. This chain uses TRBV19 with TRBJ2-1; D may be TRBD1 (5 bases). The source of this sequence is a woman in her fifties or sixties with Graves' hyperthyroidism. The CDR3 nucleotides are TGTGCCAGTAGTTCTGGGGCTCGGTACAATGAGCAGTTCTTC. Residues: CASSSGARYNEQFF.